This entry lists 30 T cell receptor beta chains sequenced from one sample in a study of T cell changes during pregnancy in multiple sclerosis. Produced via immunoSEQ multiplex PCR; TCRdb's table is partial and in-frame only. This sample has some 100,000 clones; approximately 90% occur once, and the top ten carry roughly 2%. The specimen was peripheral blood, collected after pregnancy. These receptors all come from a female donor with multiple sclerosis, enrolled in a pregnancy study.

This chain connects TRBV10-3 to TRBJ2-5; tentatively, D is TRBD2 (6 bases). V lost 5 bases, J lost 5 bases, and 9 bases lay in between. This CDR3 has 12 residues. Germline CDR1 and CDR2: ENHRY and SYGVKD. The CDR3 loop reads CAISPAGETQYF. CDR3 nucleotides: TGTGCCATCAGTCCGGCGGGGGAGACCCAGTACTTC.

The chain joins TRBV19 to TRBJ1-2, with D unresolved. In germline, CDR1 is LNHDA, CDR2 SQIVND (reference sequence). This CDR3 contains 14 residues. V lost 0 bases and J lost 6, with 11 bases in between. CDR3 loop: CASSIDRGIDGYTF. The CDR3 bases are TGTGCCAGTAGTATAGATCGAGGGATAGATGGCTACACCTTC.

J is TRBJ2-3 and V is TRBV19, with D perhaps TRBD2 (5 bases). Germline loops: CDR1 LNHDA, CDR2 SQIVND (reference sequence). The V gene lost 7 bases and the J gene lost 1 base, with 9 bases spanning the gap. This CDR3 contains 13 residues. The CDR3 sequence: CASTMGGTDTQYF. In DNA form, the CDR3 reads TGTGCCAGTACGATGGGAGGCACAGATACGCAGTATTTT.

The chain employs TRBV6-5 and TRBJ2-7, with 7 bases aligning to TRBD1. The CDR3 has 14 residues. V lost 8 bases to trimming and J lost 4 bases; unmatched junction nucleotides: 11. Germline CDR1 reads MNHEY; CDR2 reads SVGAGI. The CDR3 DNA is TGTGCCAGCCGAAAAAGACAGGGTCTTTACGAGCAGTACTTC. Encoded protein: CASRKRQGLYEQYF.

The V and J genes are TRBV7-2 and TRBJ2-5, with TRBD2 matching over 11 bases. V lost 4 bases, J lost 5 bases, and 6 bases stayed unmatched. This CDR3 comprises 15 residues. Germline lookup yields CDR1 SGHTA and CDR2 FQGNSA. CDR3 region: CASSSRLAGRETQYF. CDR3 in DNA: TGTGCCAGCAGCTCGCGACTAGCGGGGCGGGAGACCCAGTACTTC.

J is TRBJ1-5 and V is TRBV5-8; D not resolved. CDR1 is SGHTS and CDR2 is YDEGEE in the germline V gene. V lost 0 bases and J lost 5, with 6 bases in between. The CDR3 is 13 residues long. The CDR3 here is CASSLGVDQPQHF. The DNA of the CDR3 is TGTGCCAGCAGCTTGGGAGTGGATCAGCCCCAGCATTTT.

The chain recombines TRBV6-5 with TRBJ2-1, with 9 bases lining up with TRBD2. The germline gives CDR1 MNHEY, CDR2 SVGAGI. Trimming took 0 bases from V and 4 from J; bases not matched to a gene: 4. The CDR3 consists of 16 residues. The DNA for the CDR3 is TGTGCCAGCAGTTACTCGGGACTAGCTGGATACAATGAGCAGTTCTTC. Residues: CASSYSGLAGYNEQFF.

CDR3 amino acids: CASGGRGQSTGELFF. In DNA form, the CDR3 reads TGCGCCAGCGGCGGCAGGGGGCAATCCACCGGGGAGCTGTTTTTT. V usage is TRBV5-1 and J usage is TRBJ2-2, with 8 bases aligning to TRBD1. This CDR3 comprises 15 residues. Unmatched junction bases numbered 9, after V lost 7 bases and J lost 4 bases. Germline values: CDR1 SGHRS, CDR2 YFSETQ.

The rearrangement joins TRBV9 to TRBJ1-2; possible D gene TRBD1, 6 bases. Germline CDR1 SGDLS, CDR2 YYNGEE. The CDR3 consists of 14 residues. V was clipped by 0 bases and J by 5 bases, with 11 bases between them. CDR3 amino acids: CASSVDTGKYGYTF. Written as DNA, the CDR3 is TGTGCCAGCAGCGTAGACACAGGGAAATATGGCTACACCTTC.

V usage is TRBV28 and J usage is TRBJ2-5; TRBD2 might be the D (5 bases). The CDR3 loop spans 14 amino acids. Per the germline V gene, CDR1 is MDHEN and CDR2 is SYDVKM. The V gene lost 6 bases and the J gene lost 5 bases, with 16 bases spanning the gap. The CDR3 DNA is TGTGCCAGCAGCGGTTTGGGAGTACGCGAGACCCAGTACTTC. Amino acids: CASSGLGVRETQYF.

The chain uses TRBV29-1 and TRBJ2-1, with D possibly TRBD2 on 5 matching bases. Germline V lookup: CDR1 SQVTM, CDR2 ANQGSEA. Trimming pared 3 bases from V and 8 bases from J, leaving 14 bases between. This CDR3 is built from 13 residues. Here the CDR3 DNA reads TGCAGCGTTGATCAGCCCGAGAGGGATGAGCAGTTCTTC. Translation: CSVDQPERDEQFF.

This chain uses TRBV27 with TRBJ2-5, with no clear D. The CDR3 runs 12 residues. The V end lost 2 bases, the J end lost 5 bases, and 6 bases lay between the germline ends. Germline assignment: CDR1 MNHEY and CDR2 SMNVEV (reference sequence). The CDR3 is CASSLPGETQYF. Here the CDR3 DNA reads TGTGCCAGCAGTTTACCCGGGGAGACCCAGTACTTC.

The rearrangement links TRBV7-8 to TRBJ1-2; a possible D gene is TRBD1 (6 bases). The CDR3 is 15 residues long. Germline-derived CDR1 and CDR2 are SGHVS and FQNEAQ. V was trimmed by 4 bases and J by 5 bases, leaving 17 bases between them. The CDR3 DNA sequence: TGTGCCAGCAGCTCGGGACATAAACTCGCGTATGGCTACACCTTC. This gives the protein CASSSGHKLAYGYTF.

V usage is TRBV6-5 and J usage is TRBJ2-7, with TRBD2 as a possible D gene (5 bases). This CDR3 spans 15 amino acids. Germline V CDR1 and CDR2: MNHEY, SVGAGI. V was pared by 6 bases and J by 0 bases, with 15 bases between. The CDR3 spells CASSASGMSSYEQYF. The DNA of the CDR3 is TGTGCCAGCAGCGCGTCCGGGATGAGCTCCTACGAGCAGTACTTC.

The chain employs TRBV9 and TRBJ2-3; D may be TRBD2 (5 bases). Trimming removed 3 bases at V and 1 base at J, with 15 bases between. Germline V gives CDR1 SGDLS, CDR2 YYNGEE. The CDR3 totals 16 residues. The CDR3 loop is CASSDREGLGTDTQYF. In DNA form, the CDR3 reads TGTGCCAGCAGCGACCGCGAGGGCTTGGGCACAGATACGCAGTATTTT.

The chain is built from TRBV7-2 and TRBJ1-2; 12 bases align to TRBD1. CDR1 SGHTA and CDR2 FQGNSA come from the germline V gene. J was trimmed by 4 bases and V by 5 bases; bases with no gene match: 14. The CDR3 totals 18 residues. CDR3 DNA: TGTGCCAGCAGCCCGAATACCGGGACAGGGGGCGCGAGCTATGGCTACACCTTC. Residues: CASSPNTGTGGASYGYTF.

This rearrangement joins TRBV11-2 to TRBJ2-7; tentative D call: TRBD2 (6 bases). The CDR3 length is 13 residues. Germline values: CDR1 SGHAT, CDR2 FQNNGV. With 1 base removed from V and 4 bases from J, the gap between germline ends came to 8 bases. This CDR3 reads CASSLGRDYEQYF. The DNA for the CDR3 is TGTGCCAGCAGCTTAGGGAGGGATTACGAGCAGTACTTC.

The chain is built from TRBV30 and TRBJ2-3; D perhaps matches TRBD2 (6 bases). V was cut by 0 bases and J by 1 base, with 8 bases left in between. The CDR3 covers 14 residues. Germline-derived CDR1 and CDR2 are GTSNPN and SVGIG (reference sequence). In DNA, the CDR3 is TGTGCCTGGAGTGTAGGCGGGGGCACAGATACGCAGTATTTT. It translates to CAWSVGGGTDTQYF.

This clone came up once. The chain has TRBV27 and TRBJ1-5, with unresolved D. Germline CDR1 is MNHEY and CDR2 is SMNVEV (reference sequence). CDR3 length equals 15 residues. Deletions cut 5 bases from V and 3 bases from J, with 14 bases between. The CDR3 loop reads CASSPVPVYNQPQHF. The CDR3 DNA follows: TGTGCCAGCAGTCCTGTCCCGGTCTACAATCAGCCCCAGCATTTT.

V is TRBV2 and J is TRBJ2-1, with 7 bases aligning to TRBD2. CDR1 SNHLY and CDR2 FYNNEI come from the germline V gene. The CDR3 length is 14 residues. J gave up 2 bases and V 5 bases, and 3 bases lay outside the gene matches. DNA of the CDR3: TGTGCCAGCAGTCGGGAGGCAACCTACAATGAGCAGTTCTTC. Protein: CASSREATYNEQFF.

This CDR3 reads CASSIFQGAVYEQYF. CDR3 DNA sequence: TGTGCCAGTAGTATCTTCCAGGGGGCGGTCTACGAGCAGTACTTC. V and J are TRBV19 and TRBJ2-7, with 8 bases lining up with TRBD1. Germline trimming cut 3 bases from V and 3 bases from J; bases unmatched to any gene: 7. This CDR3 has 15 amino acids. The germline V gene encodes CDR1 LNHDA and CDR2 SQIVND (reference sequence).

This chain joins TRBV4-1 and TRBJ2-1; 7 bases map to TRBD2. The CDR3 sequence is 18 residues long. The V gene end was trimmed by 0 bases and the J gene end by 0 bases; junction bases not matched to a gene: 8. From germline, CDR1 is MGHRA and CDR2 YSYEKL. The CDR3 sequence: CASSQEAGKGNSYNEQFF. CDR3 DNA sequence: TGCGCCAGCAGCCAAGAAGCGGGGAAGGGGAACTCCTACAATGAGCAGTTCTTC.

CDR3: CASSLGLLPSYEQYF. CDR3 bases: TGTGCCAGCAGCTTGGGACTTCTCCCCTCCTACGAGCAGTACTTC. The V gene is TRBV5-5, the J gene TRBJ2-7; D not certain. The CDR3 is made up of 15 amino acids. Germline V gene data show CDR1 as SGHKS and CDR2 as YYEKEE (reference sequence). With 0 bases removed from V and 0 bases from J, the gap between germline ends came to 10 bases.

This clone appeared a single time. The gene calls are TRBV7-2 and TRBJ1-3, with D possibly TRBD1 on 6 matching bases. This CDR3 is 16 amino acids long. The V end lost 2 bases, the J end lost 0 bases, and 11 bases lay between the germline ends. In germline, CDR1 is SGHTA, CDR2 FQGNSA. CDR3 sequence: CASSLRGILSGNTIYF. In DNA form, the CDR3 reads TGTGCCAGCAGCTTAAGGGGGATCCTCTCTGGAAACACCATATATTTT.

This sequence joins TRBV6-1 and TRBJ2-1; tentatively, D is TRBD1 (5 bases). Between the trimmed V and J ends, which lost 4 bases and 0 bases, there was a span of 13 bases. Germline V lookup: CDR1 MNHNS, CDR2 SASEGT. The CDR3 totals 16 residues. CDR3 sequence (DNA): TGTGCCAGCAGTGCCCAAGGGGTGGGCTCCTACAATGAGCAGTTCTTC. It encodes CASSAQGVGSYNEQFF.

This chain uses TRBV4-1 with TRBJ1-2, with 9 bases fitting TRBD1. Germline trimming cut 4 bases from V and 6 bases from J; bases unmatched to any gene: 3. The CDR3 extends over 13 amino acids. CDR1 and CDR2 from the germline V gene are MGHRA and YSYEKL. The CDR3 DNA follows: TGCGCCAGCAGCCCCAGACAGGGGGATGGCTACACCTTC. As protein: CASSPRQGDGYTF.

Here the CDR3 DNA reads TGTGCCAGCAGTCCCGGTAGGGGATCTTCACCCCTCCACTTT. It specifies CASSPGRGSSPLHF. This chain links TRBV6-6 with TRBJ1-6; D may be TRBD1 (5 bases). V lost 5 bases and J 9 bases, leaving 14 bases between the germline ends. The CDR3 loop spans 14 amino acids. Germline V gene data show CDR1 as MNHNY and CDR2 as SVGAGI (reference sequence).

The chain is built from TRBV25-1 and TRBJ1-1; 7 bases line up with TRBD1. This CDR3 is 14 amino acids long. The germline V gene has CDR1 MGHDK and CDR2 SYGVNS. V lost 2 bases, J lost 2 bases, and 2 bases stayed unmatched. Written as DNA, the CDR3 is TGTGCCAGCAGTGAAACAGGGGTAAACACTGAAGCTTTCTTT. It is translated as CASSETGVNTEAFF.

The rearrangement links TRBV6-5 to TRBJ1-6; 8 nucleotides align to TRBD1. From germline, CDR1 is MNHEY and CDR2 SVGAGI. V lost 4 bases, J lost 9 bases, and 2 bases stayed unmatched. This CDR3 region has 13 residues. CDR3 loop: CASSSGGASPLHF. The CDR3 coding sequence is TGTGCCAGCAGTTCAGGGGGCGCTTCACCCCTCCACTTT.

This clone was seen only once. The chain is built from TRBV6-1 and TRBJ1-4, with 11 bases aligning to TRBD1. CDR3 size: 15 residues. V gave up 6 bases and J gave up 2 bases; unmatched junction bases: 2. Per the germline V gene, CDR1 is MNHNS and CDR2 is SASEGT. The CDR3 loop is CASSRTGGTNEKLFF. The CDR3 DNA reads as TGTGCCAGCAGCCGGACAGGGGGCACTAATGAAAAACTGTTTTTT.